These T cell receptor beta chains were read from a single sample in a study of T cell responses to AZD1222 COVID-19 vaccine. TCRdb's copy holds only in-frame clones and misses some; the assay was immunoSEQ multiplex PCR. The profile shows 40,000 to 60,000 clones, approximately 79% of them singletons. Specimen: peripheral blood, collected on day 0 of MenACWY control vaccination. These receptors were collected from an adult in good health. Both conserved end residues are part of each CDR3. Each record gives: J gene, V gene, CDR3 protein.

J gene: TRBJ1-5
V gene: TRBV24-1
CDR3 protein: CATSDLDIGNQPQHF

J gene: TRBJ2-2
V gene: TRBV19
CDR3 protein: CASKSRGDTGELFF

J gene: TRBJ2-1
V gene: TRBV7-2
CDR3 protein: CASSSGVSGGASNEQFF

J gene: TRBJ2-3
V gene: TRBV7-2
CDR3 protein: CASSFRTSAPDTQYF

J gene: TRBJ2-1
V gene: TRBV6-5
CDR3 protein: CASREPGALGHEQFF

J gene: TRBJ2-7
V gene: TRBV19
CDR3 protein: CASSPLTGTSYEQYF

J gene: TRBJ1-6
V gene: TRBV14
CDR3 protein: CASSQDMLRLHF

J gene: TRBJ1-1
V gene: TRBV3-1/TRBV3-2
CDR3 protein: CASSGRRTVNTEAFF

J gene: TRBJ2-2
V gene: TRBV9
CDR3 protein: CASSAPGQGNNGELFF

J gene: TRBJ2-7
V gene: TRBV5-1
CDR3 protein: CASSLASGGPYEQYF

J gene: TRBJ1-6
V gene: TRBV3-1/TRBV3-2
CDR3 protein: CASSPPGTHVGSPLHF

J gene: TRBJ2-7
V gene: TRBV5-8
CDR3 protein: CASSSEPHPYEQYF

J gene: TRBJ1-2
V gene: TRBV7-6
CDR3 protein: CASSPDRGGTGYTF

J gene: TRBJ2-1
V gene: TRBV10-3
CDR3 protein: CAISGSNEQFF

J gene: TRBJ1-1
V gene: TRBV19
CDR3 protein: CASSGRGGTEAFF

J gene: TRBJ2-5
V gene: TRBV12-3/TRBV12-4
CDR3 protein: CASSYSDQETQYF

J gene: TRBJ2-7
V gene: TRBV11-2
CDR3 protein: CASSPPGHNLYEQYF

J gene: TRBJ1-6
V gene: TRBV28
CDR3 protein: CASSSGQGNSPLHF

J gene: TRBJ1-1
V gene: TRBV5-1
CDR3 protein: CASSPRQGPNTEAFF

J gene: TRBJ1-2
V gene: TRBV19
CDR3 protein: CASSTRDKLYGYTF

J gene: TRBJ2-1
V gene: TRBV2
CDR3 protein: CASSWSGGYNEQFF

J gene: TRBJ1-1
V gene: TRBV5-1
CDR3 protein: CATRTGLMNTEAFF

J gene: TRBJ1-1
V gene: TRBV5-1
CDR3 protein: CASRGTGVPKATEAFF

J gene: TRBJ1-1
V gene: TRBV28
CDR3 protein: CASSAPKFPEAFF

J gene: TRBJ2-1
V gene: TRBV5-5
CDR3 protein: CASSRQGTGGFYNEQFF

J gene: TRBJ2-7
V gene: TRBV6-6
CDR3 protein: CASSFTGQGIEQYF

J gene: TRBJ2-1
V gene: TRBV11-3
CDR3 protein: CASSPSGSNEQFF

J gene: TRBJ1-2
V gene: TRBV15
CDR3 protein: CATGIGREGVDYGYTF

J gene: TRBJ2-3
V gene: TRBV11-3
CDR3 protein: CASSLGRRSTDTQYF

J gene: TRBJ2-2
V gene: TRBV7-2
CDR3 protein: CASSPQSVGELFF

J gene: TRBJ1-1
V gene: TRBV5-4
CDR3 protein: CASRLGSTRGNTEAFF

J gene: TRBJ1-6
V gene: TRBV5-6
CDR3 protein: CASSSTSRTNSPLHF

J gene: TRBJ1-4
V gene: TRBV6-5
CDR3 protein: CASSGGGRVEKLFF

J gene: TRBJ2-3
V gene: TRBV12-5
CDR3 protein: CASGLGLAAEDTQYF

J gene: TRBJ1-1
V gene: TRBV2
CDR3 protein: CASSEGSMNTEAFF

J gene: TRBJ1-2
V gene: TRBV27
CDR3 protein: CASSLTPIRIYGYTF

J gene: TRBJ2-2
V gene: TRBV7-3
CDR3 protein: CASSLGAGNYTGELFF

J gene: TRBJ1-5
V gene: TRBV19
CDR3 protein: CASSMSGGGNQPQHF

J gene: TRBJ1-1
V gene: TRBV3-1/TRBV3-2
CDR3 protein: CASSVGTGNTEAFF

J gene: TRBJ2-3
V gene: TRBV24-1
CDR3 protein: CATSDLKREADTQYF

J gene: TRBJ2-5
V gene: TRBV11-2
CDR3 protein: CASNRGGLAGQETQYF

J gene: TRBJ2-3
V gene: TRBV11-2
CDR3 protein: CASSLHGGLGTDTQYF

J gene: TRBJ1-3
V gene: TRBV12-3/TRBV12-4
CDR3 protein: CASSLWAGNTIYF

J gene: TRBJ1-1
V gene: TRBV30
CDR3 protein: CAFGRSEAFF

J gene: TRBJ2-4
V gene: TRBV19
CDR3 protein: CASSIGYSGGADIQYF

J gene: TRBJ1-2
V gene: TRBV28
CDR3 protein: CASSRAGTGRLNYGYTF

J gene: TRBJ1-4
V gene: TRBV18
CDR3 protein: CASSPDRGEKLFF

J gene: TRBJ2-6
V gene: TRBV28
CDR3 protein: CASSPGDRASGANVLTF

J gene: TRBJ1-3
V gene: TRBV9
CDR3 protein: CASSRTGDPSGNTIYF

J gene: TRBJ2-5
V gene: TRBV29-1
CDR3 protein: CSVEKTVIGETQYF

J gene: TRBJ1-1
V gene: TRBV5-4
CDR3 protein: CASSLGAVAEAFF